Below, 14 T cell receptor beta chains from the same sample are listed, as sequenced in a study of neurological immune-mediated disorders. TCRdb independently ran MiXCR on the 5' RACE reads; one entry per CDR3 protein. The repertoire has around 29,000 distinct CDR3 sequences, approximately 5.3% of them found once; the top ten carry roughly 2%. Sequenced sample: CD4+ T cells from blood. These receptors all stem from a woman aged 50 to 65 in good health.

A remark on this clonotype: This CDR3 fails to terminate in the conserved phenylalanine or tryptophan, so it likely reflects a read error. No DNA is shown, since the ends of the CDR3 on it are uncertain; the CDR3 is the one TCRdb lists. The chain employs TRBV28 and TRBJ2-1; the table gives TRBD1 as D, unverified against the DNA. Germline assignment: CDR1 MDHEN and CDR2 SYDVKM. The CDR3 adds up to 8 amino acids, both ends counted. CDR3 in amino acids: CASSDLRT.

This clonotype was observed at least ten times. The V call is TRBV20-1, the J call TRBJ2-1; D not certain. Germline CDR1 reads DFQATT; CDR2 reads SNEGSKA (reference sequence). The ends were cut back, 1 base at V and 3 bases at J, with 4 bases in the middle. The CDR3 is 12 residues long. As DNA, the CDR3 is TGCAGTGCTAGAGCGGACTACAATGAGCAGTTCTTC. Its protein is CSARADYNEQFF.

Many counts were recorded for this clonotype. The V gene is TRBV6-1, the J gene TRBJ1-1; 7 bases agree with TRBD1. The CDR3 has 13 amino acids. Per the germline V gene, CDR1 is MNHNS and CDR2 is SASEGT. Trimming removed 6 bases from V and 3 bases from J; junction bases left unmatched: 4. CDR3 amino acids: CASSATGDTEAFF. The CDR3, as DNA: TGTGCCAGCAGCGCCACAGGGGACACTGAAGCTTTCTTT.

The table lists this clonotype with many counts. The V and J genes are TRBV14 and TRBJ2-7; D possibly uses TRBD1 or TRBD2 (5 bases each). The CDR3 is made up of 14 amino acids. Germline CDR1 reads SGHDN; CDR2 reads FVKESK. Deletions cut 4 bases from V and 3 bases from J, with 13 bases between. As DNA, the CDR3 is TGTGCCAGCAGCCCGATCGGGGCCGTCTACGAGCAGTACTTC. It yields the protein CASSPIGAVYEQYF.

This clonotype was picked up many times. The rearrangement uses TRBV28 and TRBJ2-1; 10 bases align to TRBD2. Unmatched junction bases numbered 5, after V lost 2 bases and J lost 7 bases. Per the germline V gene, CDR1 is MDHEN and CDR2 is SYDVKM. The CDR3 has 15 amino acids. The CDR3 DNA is TGTGCCAGCAGTTTAGCTAGCGGGGGTATTAATGAGCAGTTCTTC. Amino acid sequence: CASSLASGGINEQFF.

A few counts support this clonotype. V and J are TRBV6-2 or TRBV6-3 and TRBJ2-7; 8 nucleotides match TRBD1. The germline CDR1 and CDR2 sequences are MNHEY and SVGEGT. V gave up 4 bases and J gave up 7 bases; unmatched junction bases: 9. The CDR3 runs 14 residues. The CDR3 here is CASSSGQGAEEQYF. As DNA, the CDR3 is TGTGCCAGCAGTTCCGGACAGGGTGCTGAGGAGCAGTACTTC.

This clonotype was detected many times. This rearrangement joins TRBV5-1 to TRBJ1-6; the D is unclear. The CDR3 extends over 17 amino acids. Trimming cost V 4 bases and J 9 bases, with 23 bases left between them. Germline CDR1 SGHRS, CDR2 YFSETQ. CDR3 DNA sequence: TGCGCCAGCAGCCCTGACCCCAATCAGAGGTTCGGTTCACCCCTCCACTTT. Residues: CASSPDPNQRFGSPLHF.

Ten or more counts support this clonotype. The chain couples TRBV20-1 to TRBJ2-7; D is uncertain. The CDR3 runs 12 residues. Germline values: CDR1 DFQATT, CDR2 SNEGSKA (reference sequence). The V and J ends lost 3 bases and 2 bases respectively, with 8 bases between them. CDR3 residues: CSASANPYEQYF. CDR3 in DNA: TGCAGTGCTAGTGCAAATCCCTACGAGCAGTACTTC.

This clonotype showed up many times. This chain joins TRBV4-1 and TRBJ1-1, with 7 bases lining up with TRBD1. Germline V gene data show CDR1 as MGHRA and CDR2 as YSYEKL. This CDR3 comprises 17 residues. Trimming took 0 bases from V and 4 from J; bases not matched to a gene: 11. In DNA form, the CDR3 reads TGCGCCAGCAGCCAAGATCCTGAGGGGGCTCAGGTCACTGAAGCTTTCTTT. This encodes CASSQDPEGAQVTEAFF.

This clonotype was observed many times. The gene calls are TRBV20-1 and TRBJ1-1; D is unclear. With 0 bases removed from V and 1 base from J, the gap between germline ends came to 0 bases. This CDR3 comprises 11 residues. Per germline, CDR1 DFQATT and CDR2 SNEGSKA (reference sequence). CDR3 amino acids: CSARENTEAFF. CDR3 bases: TGCAGTGCTAGAGAGAACACTGAAGCTTTCTTT.

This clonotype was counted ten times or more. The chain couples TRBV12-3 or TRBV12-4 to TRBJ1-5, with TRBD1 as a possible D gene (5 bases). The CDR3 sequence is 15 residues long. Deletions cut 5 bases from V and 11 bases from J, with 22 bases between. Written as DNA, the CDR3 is TGTGCCAGCAGTCCAACAGGCGGGGAGGCCAAAGCCCAGCATTTT. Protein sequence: CASSPTGGEAKAQHF.

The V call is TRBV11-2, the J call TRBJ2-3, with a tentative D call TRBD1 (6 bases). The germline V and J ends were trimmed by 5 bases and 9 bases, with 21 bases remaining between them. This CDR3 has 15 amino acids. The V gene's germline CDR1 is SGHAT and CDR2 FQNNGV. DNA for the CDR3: TGTGCCAGCAGCCCACATCTAACGGACAGAGGGACGCAGTATTTT. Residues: CASSPHLTDRGTQYF.

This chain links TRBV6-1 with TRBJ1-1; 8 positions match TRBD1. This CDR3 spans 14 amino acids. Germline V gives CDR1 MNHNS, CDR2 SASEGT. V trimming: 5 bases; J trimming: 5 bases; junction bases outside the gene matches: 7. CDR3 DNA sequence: TGTGCCAGCAGTCGCGGACAGGGCGGGACTGAAGCTTTCTTT. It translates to CASSRGQGGTEAFF.

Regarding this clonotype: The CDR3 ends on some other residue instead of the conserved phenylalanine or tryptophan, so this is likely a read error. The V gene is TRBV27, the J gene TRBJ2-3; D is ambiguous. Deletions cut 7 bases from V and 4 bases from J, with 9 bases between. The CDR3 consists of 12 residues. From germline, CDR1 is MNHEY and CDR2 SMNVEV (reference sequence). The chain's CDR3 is CASIQTSDTQYS. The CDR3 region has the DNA TGTGCCAGCATCCAGACATCAGATACGCAGTATTCT.